This T cell receptor beta chain originates from a study of blood T cell repertoires in COVID-19. Study-wide context: Collection of acute and convalescent COVID-19 samples took place in the United States, Italy and Spain.

In the source study's methods: Amplification with reference gene primers provided the estimates of nucleated cell counts. This table comes from immunoSEQ multiplex PCR, and its TCRdb copy is limited to in-frame clones, with some not included. The DNA gave D and trimming, while V, J and clone size come from that table. The sample lists 250,000 to 350,000 clones, 87% seen once, with 2% to 3% in the top ten. The CDR3 sequence is 14 residues long. The ends were cut back, 0 bases at V and 8 bases at J, with 13 bases in the middle. Germline CDR1 reads MNHNS; CDR2 reads SASEGT. At least ten counts were recorded for this clone.

V gene TRBV6-1 combines with J gene TRBJ1-1; weak D call: TRBD1 (5 bases). Sample: peripheral blood. The TCR comes from a man aged 18 to 30 with active or convalescent COVID-19. The CDR3 bases are TGTGCCAGCAGTGAAGCGAGGACGGGGGGGGAAGCTTTCTTT. Translating gives CASSEARTGGEAFF.